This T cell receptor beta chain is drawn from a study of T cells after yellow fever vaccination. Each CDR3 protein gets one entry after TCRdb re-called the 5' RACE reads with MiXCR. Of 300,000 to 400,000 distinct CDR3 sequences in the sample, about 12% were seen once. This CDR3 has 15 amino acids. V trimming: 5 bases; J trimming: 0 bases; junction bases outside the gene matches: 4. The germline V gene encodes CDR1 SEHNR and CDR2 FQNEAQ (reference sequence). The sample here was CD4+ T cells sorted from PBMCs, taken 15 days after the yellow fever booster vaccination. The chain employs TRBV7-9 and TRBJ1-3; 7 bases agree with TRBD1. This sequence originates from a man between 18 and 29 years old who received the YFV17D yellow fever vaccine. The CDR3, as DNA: TGTGCCAGCAGCGCGGGACAGTACTCTGGAAACACCATATATTTT. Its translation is CASSAGQYSGNTIYF.